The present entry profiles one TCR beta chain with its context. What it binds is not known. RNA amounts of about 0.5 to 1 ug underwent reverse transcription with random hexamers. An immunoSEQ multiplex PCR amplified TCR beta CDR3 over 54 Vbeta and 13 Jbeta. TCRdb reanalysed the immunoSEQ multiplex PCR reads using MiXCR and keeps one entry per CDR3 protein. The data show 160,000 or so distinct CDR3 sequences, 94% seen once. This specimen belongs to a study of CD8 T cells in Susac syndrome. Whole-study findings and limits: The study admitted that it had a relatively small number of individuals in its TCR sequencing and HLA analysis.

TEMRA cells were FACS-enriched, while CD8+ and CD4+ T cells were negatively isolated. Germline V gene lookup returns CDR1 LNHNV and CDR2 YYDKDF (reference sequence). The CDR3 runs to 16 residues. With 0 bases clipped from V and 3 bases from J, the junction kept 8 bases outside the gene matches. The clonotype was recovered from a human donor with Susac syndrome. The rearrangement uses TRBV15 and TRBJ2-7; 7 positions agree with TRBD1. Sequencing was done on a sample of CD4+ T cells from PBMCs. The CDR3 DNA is TGTGCCACCAGCAGAGACTGGGCAGGGACAGACTACGAGCAGTACTTC. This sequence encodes CATSRDWAGTDYEQYF.